This TCR beta chain was recovered during a study of OX40 agonist ivuxolimab in advanced cancers. Across the study: Mean age 60 years, range about 23 to 85; around 80% male.

V was trimmed by 6 bases and J by 6 bases, leaving 23 bases between them. The germline gives CDR1 LNHDA, CDR2 SQIVND (reference sequence). There are 16 residues in the CDR3. Assay used: immunoSEQ multiplex PCR; TCRdb lists only in-frame clones, some missing. Among approximately 78,000 clones listed, roughly 88% were seen once. This chain connects TRBV19 to TRBJ1-2; D remains ambiguous. The source was CD4+ or CD8+ T cells sorted from blood, collected in a trial of the OX40 agonist ivuxolimab. The source of this sequence is an adult with an advanced solid tumor such as melanoma, head and neck, liver or kidney cancer. The CDR3 DNA follows: TGTGCCAGTAGCCTACACTTTCCGGAGGGAGGAGATGGCTACACCTTC. The encoded protein is CASSLHFPEGGDGYTF.